A selection of T cell receptor beta chains follows, all from one sample in a study of sequential checkpoint blockade in melanoma. Clones were sequenced by immunoSEQ multiplex PCR, and TCRdb holds only the in-frame ones, with some missing. The profile shows about 3,200 clones, roughly 20% of them singletons. Specimen: tumor tissue (inferred from file names), collected from a patient given nivolumab and ipilimumab in sequence. All receptors derive from a human donor with melanoma. Each CDR3 is given with its conserved first and last residue. A D gene is named only where the DNA matches it firmly. Where a row states a size, it is once, few, many or the class of an expanded clone; other rows omit it.

j_call	d_call	v_call	clone_size	cdr3_aa	cdr3_nt
TRBJ1-2	TRBD1	TRBV28	NA	CASSSPNAGQDSYGYTF	TGTGCCAGCAGTTCGCCGAACGCCGGACAGGATTCCTATGGCTACACCTTC
TRBJ2-7	NA	TRBV6-8	few	CASSPSGFEYEQYF	TGTGCCAGCAGTCCTTCGGGGTTTGAGTACGAGCAGTACTTC
TRBJ2-3	NA	TRBV4-1	medium-sized	CASSLQLENGRTQYF	TGCGCCAGCAGCCTCCAGCTAGAAAACGGGCGTACGCAGTATTTT
TRBJ2-5	TRBD1	TRBV6-8	few	CASSPSQGVGETQYF	TGTGCCAGCAGCCCCTCTCAGGGGGTCGGCGAGACCCAGTACTTC
TRBJ1-5	NA	TRBV19	NA	CASSRTSNQPQHF	TGTGCCAGTAGCCGGACCTCTAATCAGCCCCAGCATTTT
TRBJ2-5	TRBD1	TRBV9	medium-sized	CASSVGQGAMETQYF	TGTGCCAGCAGCGTGGGACAGGGGGCGATGGAGACCCAGTACTTC
TRBJ1-6	TRBD1	TRBV11-3	few	CASSLVPGQGAPTPNSPLHF	TGTGCCAGCAGCTTAGTTCCGGGACAGGGGGCGCCTACCCCAAATTCACCCCTCCACTTT
TRBJ1-1	TRBD1	TRBV29-1	few	CSVTGTGANTEAFF	TGCAGCGTCACCGGGACAGGGGCGAACACTGAAGCTTTCTTT
TRBJ2-7	NA	TRBV11-3	many	CASSLDGSSYEQYF	TGTGCCAGCAGCTTGGACGGGAGCTCCTACGAGCAGTACTTC
TRBJ2-5	TRBD2	TRBV11-3	NA	CASSSLAGGQETQYF	TGTGCCAGCAGCTCCCTAGCGGGGGGCCAAGAGACCCAGTACTTC
TRBJ2-5	NA	TRBV11-3	medium-sized	CASSWGRAYSGETQYF	TGTGCCAGCAGCTGGGGACGGGCCTATTCTGGAGAGACCCAGTACTTC
TRBJ1-1	TRBD1	TRBV6-8	NA	CASSYSTGIGTEAFF	TGTGCCAGCAGTTACTCGACAGGGATAGGCACTGAAGCTTTCTTT
TRBJ2-2	NA	TRBV25-1	NA	CASSEWQETPRDGELFF	TGTGCCAGCAGTGAATGGCAGGAGACCCCAAGGGACGGGGAGCTGTTTTTT
TRBJ1-2	NA	TRBV2	NA	CASSFARGYGYTF	TGTGCCAGCAGCTTCGCGAGGGGTTATGGCTACACCTTC
TRBJ2-1	NA	TRBV28	few	CASSKRVRSTNEQFF	TGTGCCAGCAGCAAGAGGGTAAGGTCGACCAATGAGCAGTTCTTC
TRBJ2-1	TRBD2	TRBV5-8	NA	CASRRTSLNEQFF	TGTGCCAGCAGGAGGACTAGCCTCAATGAGCAGTTCTTC
TRBJ1-2	NA	TRBV23-1	many	CASSQGVGAGYTF	TGCGCCAGCAGCCAAGGAGTGGGGGCGGGCTACACCTTC
TRBJ2-7	NA	TRBV15	once	CATSRPGEAGTYEQYF	TGTGCCACCAGCAGACCCGGGGAGGCCGGGACCTACGAGCAGTACTTC
TRBJ1-2	NA	TRBV18	NA	CASSPPSGRGRGYTF	TGTGCCAGCTCACCACCGTCGGGAAGGGGCCGTGGCTACACCTTC
TRBJ2-5	TRBD2	TRBV30	medium-sized	CAWSGAGGPRETQYF	TGTGCCTGGAGTGGAGCGGGAGGGCCTCGAGAGACCCAGTACTTC
TRBJ2-1	TRBD1	TRBV11-3	medium-sized	CASSSRWQGARNEQFF	TGTGCCAGCAGCTCTAGATGGCAGGGGGCGCGGAATGAGCAGTTCTTC
TRBJ1-1	NA	TRBV28	NA	CASSLWRGEENTEAFF	TGTGCCAGCAGTTTATGGCGCGGGGAGGAAAACACTGAAGCTTTCTTT
TRBJ1-5	NA	TRBV16	NA	CASSQSKQGLSNQPQHF	TGTGCCAGCAGCCAATCGAAGCAGGGGTTGAGCAATCAGCCCCAGCATTTT
TRBJ1-2	NA	TRBV6-8	few	CASSDRGRGNYGYTF	TGTGCCAGCAGTGATAGAGGCAGGGGAAACTATGGCTACACCTTC
TRBJ2-3	NA	TRBV11-3	medium-sized	CASSSSGSTDTQYF	TGTGCCAGCAGCTCCTCTGGTAGCACAGATACGCAGTATTTT
TRBJ2-2	NA	TRBV9	NA	CASSVASTGELFF	TGTGCCAGCAGCGTAGCTAGCACCGGGGAGCTGTTTTTT
TRBJ2-7	TRBD1	TRBV29-1	large	CSVGLGTGHYEQYF	TGCAGCGTTGGTCTCGGGACAGGGCACTACGAGCAGTACTTC
TRBJ2-3	NA	TRBV29-1	large	CSVVVLLGTQYF	TGCAGCGTTGTAGTTCTGTTGGGTACGCAGTATTTT
TRBJ2-3	TRBD2	TRBV9	many	CASSVGLAGGTDTQYF	TGTGCCAGCAGCGTAGGACTAGCGGGAGGCACAGATACGCAGTATTTT
TRBJ1-4	NA	TRBV28	NA	CASSFGGGNEKLFF	TGTGCCAGCAGTTTCGGGGGGGGAAATGAAAAACTGTTTTTT
TRBJ2-5	NA	TRBV18	once	CASSPPTGVFFETQYF	TGTGCCAGCTCACCACCAACAGGTGTTTTCTTTGAGACCCAGTACTTC
TRBJ1-3	NA	TRBV19	NA	CASSIGAGPGNTIYF	TGTGCCAGTAGTATAGGTGCAGGGCCTGGAAACACCATATATTTT
TRBJ2-1	NA	TRBV6-8	NA	CASSGGWNSSYNEQFF	TGTGCCAGCAGTGGGGGTTGGAATAGCTCCTACAATGAGCAGTTCTTC
TRBJ2-1	NA	TRBV30	few	CAWSATGTEQFF	TGTGCCTGGAGTGCCACCGGGACCGAGCAGTTCTTC
TRBJ2-7	NA	TRBV30	few	CAWSVRGGHLTPDSYEQYF	TGTGCCTGGAGTGTACGAGGGGGGCACCTTACCCCGGACTCCTACGAGCAGTACTTC
TRBJ2-7	TRBD1	TRBV11-3	medium-sized	CASSIWTGGYEQYF	TGTGCCAGCAGCATCTGGACAGGGGGCTACGAGCAGTACTTC
TRBJ1-5	TRBD1	TRBV18	few	CASSSETGDNQPQHF	TGTGCCAGCTCATCAGAGACAGGGGACAATCAGCCCCAGCATTTT
TRBJ2-2	NA	TRBV12-5	few	CASKRTGADTGELFF	TGTGCCAGCAAACGGACCGGAGCCGACACCGGGGAGCTGTTTTTT
TRBJ2-2	TRBD1	TRBV11-3	medium-sized	CASSLVGDRDTGELFF	TGTGCCAGCAGCTTAGTGGGGGACAGAGACACCGGGGAGCTGTTTTTT
TRBJ1-3	NA	TRBV6-8	NA	CASSAGTLLISGNTIYF	TGTGCCAGCAGTGCCGGGACCCTGCTAATCTCTGGAAACACCATATATTTT
TRBJ1-4	NA	TRBV11-3	medium-sized	CASRGGIELVIRNEKLFF	TGTGCCAGCAGAGGCGGTATCGAATTAGTGATCAGAAATGAAAAACTGTTTTTT
TRBJ2-2	TRBD2	TRBV11-3	medium-sized	CASSWLAGVAGELFF	TGTGCCAGCAGCTGGCTAGCGGGAGTGGCCGGGGAGCTGTTTTTT
TRBJ1-2	NA	TRBV5-1	NA	CASSLTQANYGYTF	TGCGCCAGCAGCTTGACACAGGCCAACTATGGCTACACCTTC
TRBJ2-7	NA	TRBV28	large	CASSPGGAGGQYF	TGTGCCAGCAGTCCTGGTGGCGCCGGGGGGCAGTACTTC
TRBJ2-7	TRBD1	TRBV11-3	many	CASSRRGQAYEQYF	TGTGCCAGCAGCCGAAGAGGACAGGCCTACGAGCAGTACTTC
TRBJ2-3	TRBD1	TRBV5-1	NA	CASSFDRVTDTQYF	TGCGCCAGCAGCTTTGACAGGGTGACAGATACGCAGTATTTT
TRBJ2-2	NA	TRBV19	NA	CASSLQGTNTGELFF	TGTGCCAGTAGTTTACAGGGAACGAACACCGGGGAGCTGTTTTTT
TRBJ1-2	NA	TRBV28	NA	CASTTILNYGYTF	TGTGCCAGCACTACTATCCTTAACTATGGCTACACCTTC
TRBJ2-7	TRBD1	TRBV6-8	NA	CASSLVGTAYEQYF	TGTGCCAGCAGTCTCGTCGGGACAGCCTACGAGCAGTACTTC
TRBJ1-1	TRBD1	TRBV11-3	medium-sized	CASSGQGGMNTEAFF	TGTGCCAGCAGCGGACAGGGGGGAATGAACACTGAAGCTTTCTTT
TRBJ2-7	NA	TRBV2	many	CASSLENTPYEQYF	TGTGCCAGCAGCTTGGAGAACACCCCCTACGAGCAGTACTTC
TRBJ2-3	NA	TRBV11-3	medium-sized	CASSFRRSTDTQYF	TGTGCCAGCAGCTTCAGACGGAGCACAGATACGCAGTATTTT
TRBJ2-7	TRBD2	TRBV19	NA	CASSMGGFKNEQYF	TGTGCCAGTAGTATGGGGGGGTTTAAGAACGAGCAGTACTTC
TRBJ2-7	NA	TRBV11-3	many	CASSLGAGYQREQYF	TGTGCCAGCAGCTTAGGGGCAGGGTATCAACGCGAGCAGTACTTC
TRBJ2-7	NA	TRBV19	NA	CASTLRFERIPNYEQYF	TGTGCCAGTACCCTCAGGTTTGAGCGGATCCCAAACTACGAGCAGTACTTC